The present TCR beta chain was sequenced within a study of naive CD8 T cells in extremely preterm neonates. Germline CDR1 SNHLY, CDR2 FYNNEI. This CDR3 spans 14 amino acids. The J segment lost 5 bases and the V segment lost 6 bases, leaving 10 bases of the junction unmatched. Study observations and caveats: Limitations included small sample size and variable preterm productive templates. Preterm infants showed shorter CDR3s, fewer N additions and less trimming than older groups.

Assay used: immunoSEQ multiplex PCR; TCRdb lists only in-frame clones, some missing. The sample includes about 5,300 clones, nearly 98% of them seen just once. Comment on this clone: The antigen is undetermined.

The chain has TRBV2 and TRBJ2-7; 7 bases are a match to TRBD1. Sequenced material: naive CD8+ T cells from blood. This clonotype was obtained from a human donor in good health. DNA for the CDR3: TGTGCCAGCAGGGGGACAGTTGCTGTTCACGAGCAGTACTTC. Its protein product is CASRGTVAVHEQYF. The full variable domain, its missing parts supplied by reference TRBV2 and TRBJ2-7, is EPEVTQTPSHQVTQMGQEVILRCVPISNHLYFYWYRQILGQKVEFLVSFYNNEISEKSEIFDDQFSVERPDGSNFTLKIRSTKLEDSAMYFCASRGTVAVHEQYFGPGTRLTVT.